Listed below are T cell receptor beta chains from one sample, sequenced in a study of T cells in localized non-small cell lung cancer. The method was immunoSEQ multiplex PCR; TCRdb's version includes in-frame clones alone and lacks a portion of them. Of over 30,000 clones in the sample, 75% to 90% are singletons; the top ten hold around 17%. Specimen: peripheral blood mononuclear cells, collected before any cancer treatment. Every receptor here comes from a man between 35 and 75 years old with stage III lung adenocarcinoma. The CDR3 runs from the conserved cysteine through the conserved F or W. The D gene is left open where the match is weak. Clone size is not always given. Where it is, it says once, few, many or a class for expanded clones.

j_gene	len	v_gene	abundance	d_gene	CDR3aa	CDR3nt
TRBJ2-7	15	TRBV7-3	.	TRBD2	CASSPTLAGTYEQYF	TGTGCCAGCAGCCCGACACTAGCGGGGACCTACGAGCAGTACTTC
TRBJ1-5	15	TRBV7-9	.	.	CASSSLGEINQPQHF	TGTGCCAGCAGCTCCCTGGGGGAAATCAATCAGCCCCAGCATTTT
TRBJ1-2	13	TRBV7-3	.	.	CASSVRDGYGYTF	TGTGCCAGCAGCGTTCGGGACGGGTATGGCTACACCTTC
TRBJ1-2	15	TRBV7-2	.	.	CASSHLSGRDYGYTF	TGTGCCAGCAGCCACCTTAGTGGGAGGGACTATGGCTACACCTTC
TRBJ2-6	17	TRBV18	.	.	CASSPQGLVSGANVLTF	TGTGCCAGCTCACCACAGGGTTTGGTTTCTGGGGCCAACGTCCTGACTTTC
TRBJ2-1	15	TRBV11-2	.	TRBD1	CASRRQGSSYNEQFF	TGTGCCAGCAGACGACAGGGAAGCTCCTACAATGAGCAGTTCTTC
TRBJ2-5	15	TRBV7-3	.	.	CASSPTRGSRETQYF	TGTGCCAGCAGCCCCACGAGGGGAAGCCGAGAGACCCAGTACTTC
TRBJ2-7	12	TRBV11-3	.	TRBD1	CASSRRQGEQYF	TGTGCCAGCAGCCGCCGACAGGGCGAGCAGTACTTC
TRBJ2-5	10	TRBV19	.	.	CATGRETQYF	TGTGCCACCGGACGGGAGACCCAGTACTTC
TRBJ1-1	14	TRBV30	.	.	CAWSGDSSGAEAFF	TGTGCCTGGAGTGGGGATTCCTCAGGCGCTGAAGCTTTCTTT
TRBJ1-2	13	TRBV19	.	.	CASKPGRNYGYTF	TGTGCCAGTAAACCGGGGAGAAACTACGGCTACACCTTC
TRBJ1-2	13	TRBV5-4	once	.	CASSSLLDAGYTF	TGTGCCAGCAGCAGCCTTTTAGATGCCGGCTACACCTTC
TRBJ1-2	14	TRBV4-3	.	.	CASSQDWAGTGYTF	TGCGCCAGCAGCCAAGATTGGGCAGGGACTGGCTACACCTTC
TRBJ2-7	14	TRBV11-3	.	.	CASSLVRSSYEQYF	TGTGCCAGCAGCTTAGTCCGTAGCTCCTACGAGCAGTACTTC
TRBJ2-7	14	TRBV29-1	.	.	CSVQRDTSLRGQYF	TGCAGCGTTCAACGGGACACTTCCCTACGAGGGCAGTACTTC
TRBJ2-3	15	TRBV11-3	.	.	CASSFGEQSTDTQYF	TGTGCCAGCAGCTTCGGGGAGCAAAGCACAGATACGCAGTATTTT
TRBJ1-5	15	TRBV19	.	.	CASSQTVTSNQPQHF	TGTGCCAGTAGTCAGACAGTGACTAGCAATCAGCCCCAGCATTTT